These T cell receptor beta chains were read from a single sample in a study of response to subunit inactivated influenza vaccine. TCRdb passed the RT-PCR reads through MiXCR, listing each CDR3 protein once. The sample lists roughly 500,000 distinct CDR3 sequences, 16% occurring once. The sequencing used CD4+ T cells sorted from PBMCs, collected 23 months after vaccination. The receptors here all came from a man between 50 and 75 years old who received an inactivated influenza vaccine. Each CDR3 is given with its conserved first and last residue. A D gene is named only where the DNA matches it firmly. Clone size, where shown, is once, few, many, or a class for clones that have expanded.

j_gene | d_gene | v_gene | abundance | CDR3nt | CDR3aa
TRBJ1-1 | . | TRBV6-1 | . | TGTGCCACCCAAAATGGGGCGTGGGAAGAAGCTTTCTTT | CATQNGAWEEAFF
TRBJ2-2 | . | TRBV18 | many | TGTGCCAGCTCACCAGTGAGGGGGTCGAACACCGGGGAGCTGTTTTTT | CASSPVRGSNTGELFF
TRBJ2-1 | . | TRBV7-8 | . | TGTGCCAGCAGCTTAGCGTACGCGCGTGAGCAGTTCTTC | CASSLAYAREQFF
TRBJ2-2 | . | TRBV15 | many | TGTGCCACCAGCAGAAATACCGGGGAGCTGTTTTTT | CATSRNTGELFF
TRBJ2-2 | TRBD2 | TRBV6-2/TRBV6-3 | few | TGTGCCAGCAGTGGTTTCGGGGGGGCCACCGGGGAGCTGTTTTTT | CASSGFGGATGELFF
TRBJ2-3 | TRBD2 | TRBV4-2 | few | TGTGCCAGCAGCCAAGAGTTGGCTAGCGGGGGGGAAATAGATACGCAGTATTTT | CASSQELASGGEIDTQYF
TRBJ1-2 | TRBD1 | TRBV24-1 | . | TGTGCCACCAGTGACACAGGGGGCTATGGCTACACCTTC | CATSDTGGYGYTF
TRBJ2-3 | . | TRBV7-9 | . | TGTGCCAGCAGTCCCCATGGAGATACGCAGTATTTT | CASSPHGDTQYF
TRBJ2-7 | . | TRBV7-9 | . | TGTGCCAGCAGCCCGGACGCCCCAGCGGAGCAGTACTTC | CASSPDAPAEQYF
TRBJ2-1 | . | TRBV12-3/TRBV12-4 | many | TGTGCCAGCAGTTTAGCGCCAGGGCCTAATGAGCAGTTCTTC | CASSLAPGPNEQFF
TRBJ2-7 | . | TRBV11-2 | many | TGTGCCAGCAGCTTAGGAGGAAGTCCCACCTACGAGCAGTACTTC | CASSLGGSPTYEQYF
TRBJ2-4 | . | TRBV20-1 | . | TGCAGTGTCAGGGGACCTCTAGCCAAAAACATTCAGTACTTC | CSVRGPLAKNIQYF
TRBJ1-5 | . | TRBV28 | . | TGTGCCAGCAGTCTCCAGGGTATAAGCAATCAGCCCCAGCATTTT | CASSLQGISNQPQHF
TRBJ1-1 | . | TRBV29-1 | . | TGCAGCGTTCGGAGGCCGAACACTGAAGCTTTCTTT | CSVRRPNTEAFF
TRBJ2-7 | . | TRBV27 | few | TGTGCCAGCAGTCCCTTTGGGGAGGCCTACGAGCAGTACTTC | CASSPFGEAYEQYF
TRBJ2-1 | TRBD2 | TRBV20-1 | few | TGCAGTGCACCGAGGGGTAGCGGGCTATCCTACAATGAGCAGTTCTTC | CSAPRGSGLSYNEQFF
TRBJ1-5 | . | TRBV2 | . | TGTGCCAGCAGTGCGGGGGGGTATTTCCAGCCCCAGCATTTT | CASSAGGYFQPQHF
TRBJ2-7 | . | TRBV20-1 | many | TGCAGTGCTGGACTTGGAGGCATGGCATACGAGCAGTACTTC | CSAGLGGMAYEQYF
TRBJ2-5 | . | TRBV7-2 | . | TGTGCCAGCAGGAGGGGTGGCCAAGAGACCCAGTACTTC | CASRRGGQETQYF
TRBJ2-4 | . | TRBV5-1 | few | TGCGCCAGCAGCTTGAGTGGGCGGGTGGGAGCCAAAAACATTCAGTACTTC | CASSLSGRVGAKNIQYF
TRBJ2-1 | . | TRBV5-1 | . | TGCGCCAGCAAAAAAGAACAGGACTCCTACAATGAGCAGTTCTTC | CASKKEQDSYNEQFF
TRBJ1-3 | . | TRBV12-3/TRBV12-4 | . | TGTGCCAGCAGTCCCTGGGAGCTCTCTGGAAACACCATATATTTT | CASSPWELSGNTIYF
TRBJ2-1 | . | TRBV15 | many | TGTGCCACCAGCAGAGATTCACAGGGCCAGTTCTTC | CATSRDSQGQFF
TRBJ2-2 | TRBD1 | TRBV28 | . | TGTGCCAGCAGATATGGGACAGCCACCGGGGAGCTGTTTTTT | CASRYGTATGELFF
TRBJ2-3 | . | TRBV7-3 | many | TGTGCCAGCAGCTTAGACGGCGGTCCCCCTGGGATGGATACGCAGTATTTT | CASSLDGGPPGMDTQYF
TRBJ1-1 | TRBD1 | TRBV29-1 | . | TGCAGCGCCAGGGACAGGGGGCGTTTTACTGAAGCTTTCTTT | CSARDRGRFTEAFF
TRBJ1-1 | . | TRBV20-1 | . | TGCAGTGCTCTAACAGTTGGGACCTATGAAGCTTTCTTT | CSALTVGTYEAFF
TRBJ2-7 | TRBD2 | TRBV7-2 | many | TGTGCCAGCAGCTTTACTAGCGGGAGTTACGAGCAGTACTTC | CASSFTSGSYEQYF
TRBJ1-1 | . | TRBV29-1 | . | TGCAGCGTCCAGCGGGGGAACACTGAAGCTTTCTTT | CSVQRGNTEAFF
TRBJ1-3 | . | TRBV12-3/TRBV12-4 | . | TGTGCCAGCAGTCCCCTCAGCTCTGGAAACACCATATATTTT | CASSPLSSGNTIYF
TRBJ1-4 | TRBD1 | TRBV4-1 | few | TGCGCCAGCAGCCAAATAACAGGGGAGGAAAAACTGTTTTTT | CASSQITGEEKLFF
TRBJ2-7 | . | TRBV9 | few | TGTGCCAGCAGCGTAGCCGGGCCTCCCTACGAGCAGTACTTC | CASSVAGPPYEQYF
TRBJ2-7 | . | TRBV20-1 | . | TGCAGTGCTAGAGATCTGGTCTACGAGCAGTACTTC | CSARDLVYEQYF
TRBJ1-2 | . | TRBV6-1 | . | TGTGCCAACCGGGACCTTTCCGGGGGCTACACCTTC | CANRDLSGGYTF
TRBJ2-3 | . | TRBV20-1 | few | TGCTGTGGGAGGAGCCCAGATACGCAGTATTTT | CCGRSPDTQYF
TRBJ2-1 | . | TRBV29-1 | few | TGCAGCGTGTCCTCCAGGGCTTGGGGCAATGAGCAGTTCTTC | CSVSSRAWGNEQFF